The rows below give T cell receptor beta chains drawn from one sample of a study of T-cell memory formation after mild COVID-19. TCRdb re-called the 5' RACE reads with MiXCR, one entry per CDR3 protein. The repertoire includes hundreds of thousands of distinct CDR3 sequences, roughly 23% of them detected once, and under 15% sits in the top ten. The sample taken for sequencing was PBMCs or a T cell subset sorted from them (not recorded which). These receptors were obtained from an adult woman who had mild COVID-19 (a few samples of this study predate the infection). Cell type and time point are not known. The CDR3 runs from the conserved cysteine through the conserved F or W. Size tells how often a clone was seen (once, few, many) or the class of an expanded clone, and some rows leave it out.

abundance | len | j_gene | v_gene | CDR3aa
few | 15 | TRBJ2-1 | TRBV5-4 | CASSLASGQEGEQFF
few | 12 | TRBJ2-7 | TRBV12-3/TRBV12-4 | CASSFGGHEQYF
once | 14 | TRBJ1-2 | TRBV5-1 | CASSLAHGGDGYTF
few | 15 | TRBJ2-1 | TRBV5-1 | CASSPTSGGFDEQFF
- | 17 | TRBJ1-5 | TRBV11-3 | CASSSRQGGGDNQPQHF
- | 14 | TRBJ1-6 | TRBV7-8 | CSSSYRVERSPLHF
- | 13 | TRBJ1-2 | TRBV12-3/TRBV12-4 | CASTPAGFYGYTF
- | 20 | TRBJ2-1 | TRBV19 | CASTKGTSGVMGSSYNEQFF
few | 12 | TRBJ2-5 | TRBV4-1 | CASSQDHGTQYF
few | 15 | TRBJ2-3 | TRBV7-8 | CASSLGDYSTDTQYF
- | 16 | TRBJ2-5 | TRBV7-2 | CASSLNLGTVGETQYF
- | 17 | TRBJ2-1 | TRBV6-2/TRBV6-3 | CASSSLRELHSYNEQFF
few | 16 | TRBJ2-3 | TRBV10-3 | CAIREWGGASTDTQYF